This T cell receptor beta chain was identified in a study of response to subunit inactivated influenza vaccine listed by TCRdb under 2018. For context, the study as a whole: The study used deep quantitative T cell receptor repertoire profiling to track responses to a trivalent subunit inactivated influenza vaccine.

Beyond this particular receptor, the publication reports: The authors proposed that each seasonal influenza vaccination may bring in only a limited number of new T cells.

This clonotype was observed at least ten times. Its antigen has not been determined. No qualities accompany the bases; no much larger clone lies one base away. The germline V gene supplies CDR1 SGHTA and CDR2 FQGNSA. The trim is 1 base for V and 2 bases for J, with a gap of 8 bases between the germline ends. From cysteine to phenylalanine, the CDR3 is 14 amino acids long. Of all the DNA, just the CDR3 is kept, 42 bases in frame from base 1. Library preparation was by RT-PCR. Sequenced on an Illumina HiSeq 2500. The public reads were quality trimmed at Q25 with fastp and then assembled into clones with MiXCR by TCRdb, keeping productive beta chains. Entries are consolidated by CDR3 protein sequence, retaining the most common genes and DNA. This sample is represented by around 580,000 distinct CDR3 sequences; 14% of them were singletons. Roughly 11% of the sample is in the top ten clones.

This clonotype was sampled from a man in his fifties or sixties who received an inactivated influenza vaccine. Donor details come from another sample of the same person, matched by shared clones. The specimen comprised PBMCs from blood, sampled about 13 days after vaccination. The sequence joins TRBV7-2 to TRBJ2-5; TRBD1 might be the D gene, on 5 matching bases. The CDR3 protein: CASSLGGHQETQYF. The DNA sequence is given as TGTGCCAGCAGCTTAGGGGGCCATCAAGAGACCCAGTACTTC.